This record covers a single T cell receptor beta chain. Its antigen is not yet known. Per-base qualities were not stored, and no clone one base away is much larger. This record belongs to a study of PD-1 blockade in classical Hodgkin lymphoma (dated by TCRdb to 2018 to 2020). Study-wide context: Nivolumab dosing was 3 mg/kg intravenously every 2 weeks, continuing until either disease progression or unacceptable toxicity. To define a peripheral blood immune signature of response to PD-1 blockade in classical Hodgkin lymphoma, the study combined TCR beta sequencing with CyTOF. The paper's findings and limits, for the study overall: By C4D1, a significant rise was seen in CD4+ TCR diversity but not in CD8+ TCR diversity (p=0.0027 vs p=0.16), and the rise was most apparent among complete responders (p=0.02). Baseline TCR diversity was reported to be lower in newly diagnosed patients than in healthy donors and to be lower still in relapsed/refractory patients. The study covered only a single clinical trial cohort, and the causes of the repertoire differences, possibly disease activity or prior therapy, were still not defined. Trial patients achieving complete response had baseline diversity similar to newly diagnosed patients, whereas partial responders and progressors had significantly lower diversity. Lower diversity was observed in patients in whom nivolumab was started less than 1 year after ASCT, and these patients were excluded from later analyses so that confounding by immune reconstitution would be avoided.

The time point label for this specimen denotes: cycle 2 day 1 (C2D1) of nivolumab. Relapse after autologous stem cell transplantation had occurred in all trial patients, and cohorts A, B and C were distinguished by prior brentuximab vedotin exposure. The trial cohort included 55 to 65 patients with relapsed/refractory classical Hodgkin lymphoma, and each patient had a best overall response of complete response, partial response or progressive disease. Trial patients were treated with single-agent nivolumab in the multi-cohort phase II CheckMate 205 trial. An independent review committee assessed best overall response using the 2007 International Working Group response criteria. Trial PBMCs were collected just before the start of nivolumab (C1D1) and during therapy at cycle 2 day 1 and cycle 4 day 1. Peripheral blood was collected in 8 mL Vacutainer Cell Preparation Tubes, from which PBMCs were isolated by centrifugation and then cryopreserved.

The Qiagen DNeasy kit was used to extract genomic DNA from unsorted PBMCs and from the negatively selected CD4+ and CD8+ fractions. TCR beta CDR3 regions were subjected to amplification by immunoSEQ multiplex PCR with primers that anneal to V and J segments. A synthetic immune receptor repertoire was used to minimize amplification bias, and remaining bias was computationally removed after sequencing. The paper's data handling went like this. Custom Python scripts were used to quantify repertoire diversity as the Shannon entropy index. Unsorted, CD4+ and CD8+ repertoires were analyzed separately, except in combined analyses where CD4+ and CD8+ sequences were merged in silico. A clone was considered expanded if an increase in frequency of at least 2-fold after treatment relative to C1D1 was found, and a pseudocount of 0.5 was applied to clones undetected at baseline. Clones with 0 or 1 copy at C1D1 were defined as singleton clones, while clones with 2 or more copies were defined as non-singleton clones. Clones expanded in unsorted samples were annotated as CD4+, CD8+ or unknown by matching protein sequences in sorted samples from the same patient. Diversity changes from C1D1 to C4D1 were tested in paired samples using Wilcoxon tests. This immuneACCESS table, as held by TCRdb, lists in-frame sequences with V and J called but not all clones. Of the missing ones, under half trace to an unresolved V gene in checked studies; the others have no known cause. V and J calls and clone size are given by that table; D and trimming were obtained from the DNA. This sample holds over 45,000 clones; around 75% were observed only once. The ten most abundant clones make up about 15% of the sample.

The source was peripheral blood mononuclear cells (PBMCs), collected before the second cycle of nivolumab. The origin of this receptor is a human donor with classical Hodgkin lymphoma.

The CDR3 corresponds to CAWRTLERNTEAFF. Here is the DNA: TGTGCCTGGAGAACCCTGGAGAGGAACACTGAAGCTTTCTTT. The chain links TRBV30 with TRBJ1-1; no D gene can be assigned with confidence. The CDR3 runs 14 amino acids, cysteine and phenylalanine included. Only the CDR3 DNA is retained, 42 bases long and in frame from the first base. In the germline V gene (reference sequence), CDR1 corresponds to GTSNPN and CDR2 to SVGIG. The germline ends are 12 bases apart after V is trimmed by 3 bases and J by 1 base.